Below, 32 T cell receptor beta chains from the same sample are listed, as sequenced in a study of T cell clusters in autoimmune cytopenias. Some 40,000 genome equivalents of blood DNA were amplified for TRB. TRB rearrangements were amplified by touch-down multiplex PCR with mixed TRB-A/B primers. Reprocessing the multiplex PCR reads, TCRdb reports a single entry for every CDR3 protein and omits DNA. Its clone listing holds some 11,000 distinct CDR3 sequences. These sequences were also reported in another study, on T cell repertoires in aging, cancer and after chemotherapy.

The sequencing input was peripheral blood. These receptors were taken from a human donor in good health.

The chain links TRBV5-4 to TRBJ2-5; as DNA is missing, the TRBD2 call by TCRdb cannot be tested. This CDR3 has 14 amino acids. Germline V CDR1 and CDR2: SGHNT, YYREEE (reference sequence). The CDR3 loop is CASSAIAGGETQYF.

The chain is built from TRBV5-4 and TRBJ2-3; TCRdb gives TRBD1 as the D gene, but with no DNA this cannot be confirmed. This CDR3 has 17 residues. The germline CDR1 and CDR2 sequences are SGHNT and YYREEE (reference sequence). The CDR3 protein is CASSSTGTGRGTDTQYF.

The gene calls are TRBV29-1 and TRBJ1-1; TCRdb's assignment of TRBD1 cannot be checked, as there is no DNA. The CDR3 consists of 13 residues. CDR1 and CDR2 from the germline V gene are SQVTM and ANQGSEA. This chain's CDR3 is CSVGGGRNIEAFF.

This rearrangement joins TRBV6-5 to TRBJ2-1; TCRdb designates TRBD1, a call that cannot be tested without DNA. Germline values: CDR1 MNHEY, CDR2 SVGAGI. The CDR3 consists of 13 residues. The CDR3 is CASSTGAGGEQFF.

The V gene is TRBV6-1, the J gene TRBJ2-1; TCRdb indicates TRBD1, and absent DNA this call remains unverified. The CDR3 is 13 amino acids. Germline CDR1 reads MNHNS; CDR2 reads SASEGT. The CDR3 loop is CASTLQGANEQFF.

This clonotype is labeled medium-sized (0.01 to 0.1%) based on frequency. This sequence joins TRBV19 and TRBJ2-7; lacking DNA, the TRBD1 call made by TCRdb goes unchecked. The CDR3 consists of 15 residues. CDR1 and CDR2 from the germline V gene are LNHDA and SQIVND (reference sequence). CDR3 sequence: CASSSGQGGKGEQYF.

The J gene is TRBJ1-2, the V gene TRBV27; TCRdb returns TRBD1, unconfirmable since there is no DNA. This CDR3 is built from 11 residues. CDR1 MNHEY and CDR2 SMNVEV come from the germline V gene (reference sequence). This CDR3 is CASSQGRGYTF.

The chain joins TRBV6-1 to TRBJ1-4; absent DNA, TCRdb's TRBD1 call cannot be checked. Germline V gene lookup returns CDR1 MNHNS and CDR2 SASEGT. This CDR3 region has 15 residues. The chain's CDR3 is CASRPDGRGGEKLFF.

This clonotype is identified as medium-sized from frequency. The V call is TRBV27, the J call TRBJ2-7; TCRdb designates TRBD1, a call that cannot be tested without DNA. Germline V gene sequence: CDR1 MNHEY, CDR2 SMNVEV (reference sequence). This CDR3 spans 14 amino acids. This chain's CDR3 is CASQTGGGSYEQYF.

V is TRBV5-4 and J is TRBJ2-2; TCRdb proposes TRBD2, but this gene call is untestable without DNA. Germline values: CDR1 SGHNT, CDR2 YYREEE (reference sequence). The CDR3 totals 19 residues. This chain's CDR3 is CASSLLVLAGGQNTGELFF.

This chain joins TRBV13 and TRBJ2-7. The CDR3 runs to 11 residues. The germline CDR1 and CDR2 sequences are PRHDT and FYEKMQ (reference sequence). This chain's CDR3 is CASSSSYEQYF.

The rearrangement joins TRBV5-6 to TRBJ1-5; the TCRdb call, TRBD1, lacks DNA for checking. The CDR3 runs to 15 residues. Germline CDR1 reads SGHDT; CDR2 reads YYEEEE. The CDR3 sequence: CASSLQGASNQPQHF.

V and J are TRBV18 and TRBJ2-2; without DNA, the TCRdb call of TRBD2 cannot be checked. The CDR3 totals 18 residues. The germline V gene has CDR1 KGHSH and CDR2 LQKENI. The CDR3 reads CVSKPYSGRAINTGELFF.

The chain is built from TRBV12-3 or TRBV12-4 and TRBJ2-3. There are 11 residues in the CDR3. This chain's CDR3 is CASSYTDTQYF.

This sequence joins TRBV6-5 and TRBJ1-3; without DNA, the TCRdb call of TRBD1 cannot be checked. Germline V lookup: CDR1 MNHEY, CDR2 SVGAGI. CDR3 size: 17 residues. CDR3 region: CASSYGLGGAAGNTIYF.

By frequency, this clonotype registers medium-sized. The chain carries TRBV5-5 and TRBJ1-6; TCRdb's D call of TRBD1 is untestable without DNA. The germline gives CDR1 SGHKS, CDR2 YYEKEE (reference sequence). There are 15 residues in the CDR3. CDR3: CASSFRGGEGNPLHF. Drawing the rest from reference TRBV5-5 and TRBJ1-6, the complete variable domain is DAGVTQSPTHLIKTRGQQVTLRCSPISGHKSVSWYQQVLGQGPQFIFQYYEKEERGRGNFPDRFSARQFPNYSSELNVNALLLGDSALYLCASSFRGGEGNPLHFGNGTRLTVT.

This clonotype counts as medium-sized by frequency. The CDR3 reads CSVERHQSQFF. The chain carries TRBV29-1 and TRBJ2-1. The CDR3 extends over 11 amino acids. Germline V gives CDR1 SQVTM, CDR2 ANQGSEA.

The chain links TRBV5-6 to TRBJ2-1; TCRdb reports TRBD2, a call that lacks DNA to check it against. The germline CDR1 and CDR2 sequences are SGHDT and YYEEEE. The CDR3 covers 15 residues. CDR3: CASSFTNGGNNEQFF. Complete variable domain (other parts from reference TRBV5-6 and TRBJ2-1): DAGVTQSPTHLIKTRGQQVTLRCSPKSGHDTVSWYQQALGQGPQFIFQYYEEEERQRGNFPDRFSGHQFPNYSSELNVNALLLGDSALYLCASSFTNGGNNEQFFGPGTRLTVL.

According to its frequency, this clonotype is medium-sized (0.01 to 0.1%). The chain links TRBV6-5 to TRBJ2-6. The CDR3 runs 16 residues. CDR1 is MNHEY, CDR2 SVGAGI, per germline. This CDR3 is CASSYGAGSGANVLTF.

The chain is built from TRBV6-1 and TRBJ1-6; TCRdb calls TRBD1, which cannot be checked without DNA. Germline CDR1 MNHNS, CDR2 SASEGT. The CDR3 sequence is 19 residues long. The CDR3 spells CASSEYVGGRQDRGTVLHF.

J is TRBJ2-1 and V is TRBV19; TCRdb picks TRBD1, but there is no DNA to check that call. This CDR3 contains 16 residues. In germline, CDR1 is LNHDA, CDR2 SQIVND (reference sequence). This CDR3 is CASTKRGRSSYNEQFF.

According to its frequency, this clonotype is large. The CDR3 region is CSVEMGGGFDEQFF. This sequence joins TRBV29-1 and TRBJ2-1; TCRdb's D gene call, TRBD1, goes unchecked for lack of DNA. The CDR3 runs 14 residues. Germline CDR1 SQVTM, CDR2 ANQGSEA.

V usage is TRBV24-1 and J usage is TRBJ1-4; absent DNA, TCRdb's TRBD1 call cannot be checked. CDR1 is KGHDR and CDR2 is SFDVKD in the germline V gene. This CDR3 contains 14 residues. The CDR3 reads CATQQGGTNEKLFF.

The chain employs TRBV6-1 and TRBJ2-7. The CDR3 runs to 15 residues. CDR1 is MNHNS, CDR2 SASEGT, per germline. The CDR3 sequence: CASSERLGSSYEQYF.

The chain uses TRBV27 and TRBJ1-2. CDR1 and CDR2 (germline): MNHEY, SMNVEV (reference sequence). The CDR3 runs to 15 residues. The CDR3 sequence is CASRGVGDRISGYTF.

The chain combines TRBV12-3 or TRBV12-4 with TRBJ2-1; TCRdb proposes TRBD1, but this gene call is untestable without DNA. This CDR3 has 14 amino acids. The CDR3 loop is CASSLTGGWNEQFF.

The genes are TRBV30 and TRBJ2-5; TCRdb reports TRBD1, a call that lacks DNA to check it against. CDR1 GTSNPN and CDR2 SVGIG come from the germline V gene (reference sequence). The CDR3 length is 15 residues. The CDR3 is CAWSVWRDGTETQYF.

The genes are TRBV6-5 and TRBJ2-3; lacking DNA, the TRBD2 call made by TCRdb goes unchecked. CDR3 length: 18 residues. In germline, CDR1 is MNHEY, CDR2 SVGAGI. CDR3 in amino acids: CASSYANWAGGGGDTQYF.

The chain combines TRBV19 with TRBJ1-2; TCRdb outputs TRBD1, but without DNA this stays unchecked. The CDR3 runs to 15 residues. Germline-derived CDR1 and CDR2 are LNHDA and SQIVND (reference sequence). The CDR3 spells CASSIDPGLHYGYTF.

The chain recombines TRBV5-6 with TRBJ2-1; TCRdb names TRBD2, which stays unverified in the absence of DNA. Germline V CDR1 and CDR2: SGHDT, YYEEEE. This CDR3 is 15 amino acids long. The CDR3 sequence: CASIGGLAGAREQFF.

This clonotype counts as medium-sized by frequency. V is TRBV27 and J is TRBJ2-7. This CDR3 spans 16 amino acids. Germline-derived CDR1 and CDR2 are MNHEY and SMNVEV (reference sequence). Here the CDR3 reads CASSLNQWGIYGEQYF.

This clonotype is labeled medium-sized based on frequency. This chain connects TRBV30 to TRBJ2-2; TCRdb proposes TRBD1, but this gene call is untestable without DNA. The CDR3 is 14 residues long. Germline loops: CDR1 GTSNPN, CDR2 SVGIG (reference sequence). CDR3 sequence: CAWSWTTNTGELFF. Filled out from reference TRBV30 and TRBJ2-2, the complete variable domain reads SQTIHQWPATLVQPVGSPLSLECTVEGTSNPNLYWYRQAAGRGLQLLFYSVGIGQISSEVPQNLSASRPQDRQFILSSKKLLLSDSGFYLCAWSWTTNTGELFFGEGSRLTVL.